The rows below give T cell receptor beta chains drawn from one sample of a study of response to subunit inactivated influenza vaccine. MiXCR, applied by TCRdb to the RT-PCR reads, yields one record per CDR3 protein. The repertoire holds about 160,000 distinct CDR3 sequences, with 11% as singletons. Sequences were derived from non-naive T cells sorted from PBMCs, sampled about 40 days after vaccination. The receptors were gathered from a middle-aged man who received an inactivated influenza vaccine. CDR3s include the opening cysteine and the closing phenylalanine or tryptophan. The D gene is left open where the match is weak. Clone size is not always given. Where it is, it says once, few, many or a class for expanded clones.

CDR3 DNA	CDR3 protein	D gene	V gene	J gene	clone size
TGCAGTGCTAGTCAAACCTCCGGGACAGGGACTGAAGCTTTCTTT	CSASQTSGTGTEAFF	TRBD1	TRBV20-1	TRBJ1-1	many
TGTGCCATCAGTGATAAGGGTTCTGGGGCCAACGTCCTGACTTTC	CAISDKGSGANVLTF	.	TRBV10-3	TRBJ2-6	many
TGTGCCACCAGTGATTTCCCTACCTATGTGATGGGGACAGGGGGCTTTTGGGAGCTGTTTTTT	CATSDFPTYVMGTGGFWELFF	TRBD1	TRBV24-1	TRBJ2-2	.
TGTGCCACCAGCAGAGACCTAGGACAGGGCTCCTACGAGCAGTACTTC	CATSRDLGQGSYEQYF	TRBD1	TRBV15	TRBJ2-7	few
TGCAGCGTCCCCGGGACAGCACCCTACGAGCAGTACTTC	CSVPGTAPYEQYF	TRBD1	TRBV29-1	TRBJ2-7	.
TGTGCCAGCAGTGAACAGGGGTCGTTGAATTCACCCCTCCACTTT	CASSEQGSLNSPLHF	.	TRBV6-1	TRBJ1-6	few
TGTGCCAGCAGTCAAGATGTGGTCTTCCAGACCTACGAGCAGTACTTC	CASSQDVVFQTYEQYF	.	TRBV27	TRBJ2-7	.
TGTGCCAGCAGTCCACTCGGGACCTTCGATGAGCAGTTCTTC	CASSPLGTFDEQFF	.	TRBV12-3/TRBV12-4	TRBJ2-1	many
TGTGCCAGCTCATTTAGGGGCCCCTACGAGCAGTACTTC	CASSFRGPYEQYF	.	TRBV18	TRBJ2-7	many
TGTGCCAGCAGTGACCCGAGTAGACATGTGAATGAGCAGTTCTTC	CASSDPSRHVNEQFF	.	TRBV6-4	TRBJ2-1	few
TGCGCCAGCAGCCAGGGACAGGGAAGAGAGCAGTTCTTC	CASSQGQGREQFF	TRBD1	TRBV4-3	TRBJ2-1	few
TGCGCCAGCAGCCGGGGGACAGGGGCAGATACGCAGTATTTT	CASSRGTGADTQYF	TRBD1	TRBV4-3	TRBJ2-3	many
TGCGCCAGCAGCCCGACGGGGGGGGAATTAGAAGCTTTCTTT	CASSPTGGELEAFF	.	TRBV5-1	TRBJ1-1	.
TGCAGTGCTCCTGTGCCAGCGGGAGAACCAGATACGCAGTATTTT	CSAPVPAGEPDTQYF	TRBD2	TRBV20-1	TRBJ2-3	few
TGTGCCAGCACCCGGCAGCCCTACAATGAGCAGTTCTTC	CASTRQPYNEQFF	.	TRBV12-3/TRBV12-4	TRBJ2-1	many
TGTGCCAGCAGTGAAGATGCTGCTGGGGCCAACGTCCTGACTTTC	CASSEDAAGANVLTF	.	TRBV2	TRBJ2-6	many
TGTGCCAGCTCACCATGGGCAGCGGTTGAGCAGTTCTTC	CASSPWAAVEQFF	.	TRBV18	TRBJ2-1	many
TGTGCCAGCAGCTCTAAGACAGGGTTGAAGAGGGCCTACGAGCAGTACTTC	CASSSKTGLKRAYEQYF	TRBD1	TRBV7-2	TRBJ2-7	many
TGTGCCAGCAGTTTACCTCCCTCCTACGAGCAGTACTTC	CASSLPPSYEQYF	.	TRBV12-3/TRBV12-4	TRBJ2-7	many
TGTGCCAGCAGTTACTCGAGACTGAGGACGGTAGACTTGGAGCAGTTCTTC	CASSYSRLRTVDLEQFF	.	TRBV6-5	TRBJ2-1	few
TGTGCCAGCACCCCTGGAGAGGGTGGTTATGGCTACACCTTC	CASTPGEGGYGYTF	.	TRBV2	TRBJ1-2	few
TGCAGTGCTAGAGTCGGGACCGCGAACACTGAAGCTTTCTTT	CSARVGTANTEAFF	.	TRBV20-1	TRBJ1-1	many
TGTGCCAGCAGCTTAGTTGAAGGTTACTCCTATAATTCACCCCTCCACTTT	CASSLVEGYSYNSPLHF	.	TRBV7-2	TRBJ1-6	.
TGCAGTGCTGCCCGGGACCCAAGCTCCTACGAGCAGTACTTC	CSAARDPSSYEQYF	.	TRBV20-1	TRBJ2-7	many
TGTGCTTATACAGGGGGCCTCTACAATGAGCAGTTCTTC	CAYTGGLYNEQFF	TRBD1	TRBV7-9	TRBJ2-1	many
TGTGCCAGCAGTTACTCAGGGGGTAGTTTAAAAGGCTACACCTTC	CASSYSGGSLKGYTF	.	TRBV6-5	TRBJ1-2	few
TGTGCCAGCAGTTTACAGGACCCGACCGTAGATACGCAGTATTTT	CASSLQDPTVDTQYF	.	TRBV27	TRBJ2-3	.
TGTGCCAGCAGTTTATCCCCTTTCCGTGGGGTCTACGAGCAGTACTTC	CASSLSPFRGVYEQYF	.	TRBV27	TRBJ2-7	.
TGCAGCGTTGAGCTGAATAGAAGTGGCTACGAGCAGTACTTC	CSVELNRSGYEQYF	.	TRBV29-1	TRBJ2-7	many
TGCGCCAGCAGCCAAGATGGAGACGGGCTGGCTGAAGCTTTCTTT	CASSQDGDGLAEAFF	.	TRBV4-3	TRBJ1-1	.
TGCGCCAGCAGCCAAGCGCAGGAGACAGATACGCAGTATTTT	CASSQAQETDTQYF	.	TRBV5-1	TRBJ2-3	many
TGTGCCAGCAGTTACCAGGGTTGGGAGACCCAGTACTTC	CASSYQGWETQYF	.	TRBV6-2/TRBV6-3	TRBJ2-5	many
TGTGCCAGCATATTAGCGGGATTCCCCTACAATGAGCAGTTCTTC	CASILAGFPYNEQFF	TRBD2	TRBV2	TRBJ2-1	.
TGCGCCAGCAGTCGGGGGCGCACAGATACGCAGTATTTT	CASSRGRTDTQYF	.	TRBV5-1	TRBJ2-3	many
TGCGCCAGCAGCCAAGATCGTCGGGGAGGCTACACCTTC	CASSQDRRGGYTF	.	TRBV4-3	TRBJ1-2	many
TGTGCCAGCACTAAAGGCGGGAGTGATGAGGGGGAGCTGTTTTTT	CASTKGGSDEGELFF	TRBD2	TRBV2	TRBJ2-2	.
TGCAGCGTTCGGGACAGGGGGCGAAATTCACCCCTCCACTTT	CSVRDRGRNSPLHF	TRBD1	TRBV29-1	TRBJ1-6	.
TGTGCCAGCAGCCCGCTAACAGGGGTAAGGTCACCCCTCCACTTT	CASSPLTGVRSPLHF	TRBD1	TRBV6-2/TRBV6-3	TRBJ1-6	many
TGTGCCAGCAGCCAAGATGGGGGCGCTGGGGCCAACGTCCTGACTTTC	CASSQDGGAGANVLTF	.	TRBV3-1	TRBJ2-6	.
TGCGCCAGCAGCGTATATTATAGTGAGAACACCGGGGAGCTGTTTTTT	CASSVYYSENTGELFF	.	TRBV5-1	TRBJ2-2	many
TGTGCCAGCAGGGGGACAGGGATTAACAATCAGCCCCAGCATTTT	CASRGTGINNQPQHF	TRBD1	TRBV6-2/TRBV6-3	TRBJ1-5	many
TGTGCCAGCACCTCAGGGGGCGGTGGCTACACCTTC	CASTSGGGGYTF	TRBD1	TRBV2	TRBJ1-2	few
TGCAGCGTCCTCCGCTTCCACGAGACCCAGTACTTC	CSVLRFHETQYF	.	TRBV29-1	TRBJ2-5	few
TGCGCCAGCAGCATAAATCCAGGGGGCTCTGAAGCTTTCTTT	CASSINPGGSEAFF	TRBD1	TRBV5-1	TRBJ1-1	many
TGTGCCAGCGGCGGGGGAGGGGGCATCAATGAGCAGTTCTTC	CASGGGGGINEQFF	.	TRBV2	TRBJ2-1	.
TGTGCCAGCAGCCCGTTTTCGGGGCCACGCAATGAGCAGTTCTTC	CASSPFSGPRNEQFF	.	TRBV7-8	TRBJ2-1	few
TGTGCCAGCAGCGTAGCTCGGCTAGCGGGGGAGACCCAGTACTTC	CASSVARLAGETQYF	TRBD2	TRBV9	TRBJ2-5	.
TGTGCCAGCAGCCAGAGTTCGGTTTACAATGAGCAGTTCTTC	CASSQSSVYNEQFF	.	TRBV3-1	TRBJ2-1	few
TGTGCCAAAGCAAGCGGGAGTGAGGCCGGGGAGCTGTTTTTT	CAKASGSEAGELFF	TRBD2	TRBV2	TRBJ2-2	.
TGTGCCAGCAGCTTAGCGGGTAGCGGGAACCACAATGAGCAGTTCTTC	CASSLAGSGNHNEQFF	TRBD2	TRBV7-2	TRBJ2-1	many
TGTGCCAGCAGTGAAGCGGGAGATGTGACCCAGTACTTC	CASSEAGDVTQYF	.	TRBV2	TRBJ2-5	few
TGTGCCAGCAGTTTCGGGACAGGGAGAAGCAATCAGCCCCAGCATTTT	CASSFGTGRSNQPQHF	TRBD1	TRBV28	TRBJ1-5	.
TGCAGTGCATTCAGACAGGGAGAAGAGACCCAGTACTTC	CSAFRQGEETQYF	TRBD1	TRBV20-1	TRBJ2-5	.